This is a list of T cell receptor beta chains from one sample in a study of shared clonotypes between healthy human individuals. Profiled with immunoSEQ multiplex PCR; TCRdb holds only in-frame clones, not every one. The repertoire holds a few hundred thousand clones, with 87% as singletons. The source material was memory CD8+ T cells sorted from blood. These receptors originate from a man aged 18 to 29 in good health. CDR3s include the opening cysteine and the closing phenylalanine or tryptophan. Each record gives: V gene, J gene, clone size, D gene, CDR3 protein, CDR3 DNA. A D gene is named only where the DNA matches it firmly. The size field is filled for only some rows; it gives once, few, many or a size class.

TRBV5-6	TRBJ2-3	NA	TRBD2	CASRYRLASTDTQYF	TGTGCCAGCAGATACAGACTAGCCAGCACAGATACGCAGTATTTT
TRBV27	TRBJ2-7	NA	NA	CASSYDSSYEQYF	TGTGCCAGCAGTTACGACAGCTCCTACGAGCAGTACTTC
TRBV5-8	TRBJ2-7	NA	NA	CASSFGGSSSYEQYF	TGTGCCAGCAGCTTCGGGGGAAGCAGCTCCTACGAGCAGTACTTC
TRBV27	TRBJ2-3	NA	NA	CASSLGLGDTQYF	TGTGCCAGCAGTTTAGGATTGGGAGATACGCAGTATTTT
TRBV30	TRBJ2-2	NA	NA	CAWSTSHTGELFF	TGTGCCTGGAGTACCTCGCACACCGGGGAGCTGTTTTTT
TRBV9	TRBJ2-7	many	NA	CASSVVPGNSYEQYF	TGTGCCAGCAGCGTCGTCCCGGGGAACTCCTACGAGCAGTACTTC
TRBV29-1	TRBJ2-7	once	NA	CSAEGEPYEQYF	TGCAGCGCCGAAGGAGAACCCTACGAGCAGTACTTC
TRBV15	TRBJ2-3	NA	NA	CATSAGSTDTQYF	TGTGCCACCTCTGCGGGGAGCACAGATACGCAGTATTTT
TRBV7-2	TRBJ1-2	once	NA	CASSRSGWISYGYTF	TGTGCCAGCAGCCGATCGGGGTGGATTAGCTATGGCTACACCTTC
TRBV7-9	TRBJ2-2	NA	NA	CASSLLWPGTTGELFF	TGTGCCAGCAGCTTACTCTGGCCAGGGACGACCGGGGAGCTGTTTTTT
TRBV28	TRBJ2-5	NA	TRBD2	CASSSFREGDGFETQYF	TGTGCCAGCAGTTCCTTCCGGGAGGGGGACGGCTTCGAGACCCAGTACTTC
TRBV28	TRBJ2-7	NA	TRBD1	CASSRPFDRAYEQYF	TGTGCCAGCAGTCGTCCCTTTGACAGGGCTTACGAGCAGTACTTC
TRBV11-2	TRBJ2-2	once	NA	CASSLDLGGRSGELFF	TGTGCCAGCAGCTTAGATCTCGGGGGGCGGAGCGGGGAGCTGTTTTTT
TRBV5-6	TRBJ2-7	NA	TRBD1	CASSSTGGYEQYF	TGTGCCAGCAGCTCGACAGGGGGCTACGAGCAGTACTTC
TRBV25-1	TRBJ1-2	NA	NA	CASSEISLRLTYGYTF	TGTGCCAGCAGTGAAATCTCCCTGCGCCTTACTTATGGCTACACCTTC
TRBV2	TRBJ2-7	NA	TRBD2	CASSLAGESYEQYF	TGTGCCAGCAGTCTCGCGGGGGAATCCTACGAGCAGTACTTC
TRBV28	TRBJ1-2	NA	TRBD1	CASTPESETGSHTYGYTF	TGTGCCAGCACCCCGGAGTCCGAGACAGGGTCCCATACCTATGGCTACACCTTC
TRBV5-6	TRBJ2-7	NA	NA	CASSLNYGVVPPYEQYF	TGTGCCAGCAGCTTGAACTACGGGGTAGTTCCCCCCTACGAGCAGTACTTC
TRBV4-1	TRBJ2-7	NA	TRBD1	CASSQVYRGVSFDEQYF	TGCGCCAGCAGCCAAGTATACAGGGGGGTATCATTCGACGAGCAGTACTTC
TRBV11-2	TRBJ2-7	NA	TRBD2	CASSLAPLAGGRYEQYF	TGTGCCAGCAGCTTAGCACCCCTAGCGGGTGGAAGATACGAGCAGTACTTC
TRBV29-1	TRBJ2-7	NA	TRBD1	CSVEGDRGHEQYF	TGCAGCGTTGAGGGAGACAGGGGGCACGAGCAGTACTTC
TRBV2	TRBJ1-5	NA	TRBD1	CASRDRAWGYSNQPQHF	TGTGCCAGCAGAGACAGGGCCTGGGGTTATAGCAATCAGCCCCAGCATTTT
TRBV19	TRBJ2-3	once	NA	CASSMGARESTDTQYF	TGTGCCAGTAGTATGGGCGCCAGGGAGAGCACAGATACGCAGTATTTT
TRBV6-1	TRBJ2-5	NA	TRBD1	CASSSGGVETQYF	TGTGCCAGCAGTTCAGGGGGCGTAGAGACCCAGTACTTC
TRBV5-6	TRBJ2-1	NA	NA	CASSLGPHEQFF	TGTGCCAGCAGCTTGGGGCCCCATGAGCAGTTCTTC
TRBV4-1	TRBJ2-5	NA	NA	CASSRSAGSVETQYF	TGCGCCAGCAGCCGAAGTGCGGGGTCCGTGGAGACCCAGTACTTC
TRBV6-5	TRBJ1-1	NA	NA	CASSSLQGVPSEAFF	TGTGCCAGCAGTTCTCTCCAGGGAGTTCCTTCAGAAGCTTTCTTT
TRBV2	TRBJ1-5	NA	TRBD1	CARLIHDRGAQPQHF	TGTGCCAGGCTAATACATGACAGGGGGGCTCAGCCCCAGCATTTT
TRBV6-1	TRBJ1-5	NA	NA	CASSEGDGQPQHF	TGTGCCAGCAGTGAAGGGGACGGACAGCCCCAGCATTTT
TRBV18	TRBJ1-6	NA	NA	CASSPGEGWSSPLHF	TGTGCCAGCTCACCAGGCGAAGGTTGGAGTTCACCCCTCCACTTT
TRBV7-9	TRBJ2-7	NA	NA	CASSFDSSYEQYF	TGTGCCAGCAGCTTTGACAGCTCCTACGAGCAGTACTTC
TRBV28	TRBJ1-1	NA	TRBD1	CASSSGQFMNTEAFF	TGTGCCAGCAGTTCGGGACAGTTCATGAACACTGAAGCTTTCTTT
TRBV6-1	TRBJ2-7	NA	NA	CASSVSGPYDNEQYF	TGTGCCAGCAGTGTGTCCGGTCCGTATGACAACGAGCAGTACTTC
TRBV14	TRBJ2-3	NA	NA	CASSPLGLGTQYF	TGTGCCAGCAGCCCTCTGGGACTGGGCACGCAGTATTTT
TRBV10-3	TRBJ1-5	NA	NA	CAISEADSNQPQHF	TGTGCCATCAGTGAGGCGGATAGCAATCAGCCCCAGCATTTT
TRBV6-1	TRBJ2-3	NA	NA	CASSEAIRGITDTRYF	TGTGCCAGCAGTGAAGCCATCAGAGGGATAACAGATACGCGGTATTTT
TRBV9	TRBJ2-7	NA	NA	CASSVDPRYEQYF	TGTGCCAGCAGCGTAGACCCCAGGTACGAGCAGTACTTC
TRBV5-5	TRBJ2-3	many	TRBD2	CASSLQREVTDTQYF	TGTGCCAGCAGCCTCCAGCGGGAGGTCACAGATACGCAGTATTTT
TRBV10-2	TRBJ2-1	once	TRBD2	CASSDPREGRDEQFF	TGCGCCAGCAGTGATCCGCGGGAGGGCCGCGATGAGCAGTTCTTC
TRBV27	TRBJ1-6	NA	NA	CASSDRSNNSPLHF	TGTGCCAGCAGCGACAGGTCTAATAATTCACCCCTCCACTTT
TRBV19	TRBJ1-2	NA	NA	CASMGSGQDAEYGYTF	TGTGCCAGTATGGGATCGGGTCAGGACGCGGAGTATGGCTACACCTTC
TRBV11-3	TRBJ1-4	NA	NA	CASSLVYRRATNEKLFF	TGTGCCAGCAGCTTAGTCTATCGCAGAGCAACTAATGAAAAACTGTTTTTT
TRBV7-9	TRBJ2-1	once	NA	CASSLLDEQFF	TGTGCCAGCTCCCTTCTGGATGAGCAGTTCTTC
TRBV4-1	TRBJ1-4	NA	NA	CASSLVDQRGEKLFF	TGCGCCAGCAGCCTTGTCGACCAGAGGGGCGAAAAACTGTTTTTT
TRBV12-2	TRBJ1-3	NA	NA	CASRLKSGKQPFPIISGNTIYF	TGTGCAAGTCGCTTAAAATCGGGTAAGCAGCCATTCCCCATCATCTCTGGAAACACCATATATTTT
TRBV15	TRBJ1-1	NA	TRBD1	CATSTDRENTEAFF	TGTGCCACCAGCACGGACAGGGAGAACACTGAAGCTTTCTTT
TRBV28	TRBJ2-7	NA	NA	CASSLPSLPYEQYF	TGTGCCAGCAGTTTACCCTCTCTCCCCTACGAGCAGTACTTC
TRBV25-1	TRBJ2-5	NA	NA	CASSGTGTGVWETQYF	TGTGCCAGCAGTGGCACCGGGACCGGTGTGTGGGAGACCCAGTACTTC
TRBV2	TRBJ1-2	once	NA	CASSEERGGNYGYTF	TGTGCCAGCAGTGAAGAGAGAGGGGGGAACTATGGCTACACCTTC
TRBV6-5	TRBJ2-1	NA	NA	CASIWRDEQFF	TGTGCCAGCATATGGAGGGATGAGCAGTTCTTC
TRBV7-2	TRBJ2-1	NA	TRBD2	CASTPGVAGGNEQFF	TGTGCCAGCACCCCCGGGGTAGCGGGAGGTAATGAGCAGTTCTTC
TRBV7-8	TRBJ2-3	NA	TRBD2	CASSLNSGGYTDTQYF	TGTGCCAGCAGCTTGAATAGCGGGGGGTACACAGATACGCAGTATTTT